This is a list of T cell receptor beta chains from one sample in a study of Ad26.COV2.S vaccination and SARS-CoV-2 variants. Profiling relied on immunoSEQ multiplex PCR, and the TCRdb table lists in-frame clones only, not all of them. The data show 380,000 or so clones, with about nine tenths seen just once and 5.5% to 7% held by the top ten. The sample was peripheral blood, taken in a trial of Ad26.COV2.S vaccine versus placebo. These receptors all come from a person between 18 and 65 years old who received the Ad26.COV2.S COVID-19 vaccine or a placebo. The CDR3 runs from the conserved cysteine through the conserved F or W. D genes are given only for firm matches. Size tells how often a clone was seen (once, few, many) or the class of an expanded clone, and some rows leave it out.

>.|.|TRBJ1-2|TRBV5-6
CASSLEDIRRGYTF
TGTGCCAGCAGCTTGGAGGATATAAGGAGGGGCTACACCTTC
>.|TRBD2|TRBJ2-2|TRBV7-3
CASSPHAGGGANANTGELFF
TGTGCCAGCAGCCCACACGCCGGCGGGGGGGCGAATGCGAACACCGGGGAGCTGTTTTTT
>.|.|TRBJ2-5|TRBV7-2
CASSPWTTQETQYF
TGTGCCAGCAGCCCATGGACTACCCAAGAGACCCAGTACTTC
>.|TRBD2|TRBJ2-1|TRBV6-5
CASSSRTSGRENEQFF
TGTGCCAGCAGTTCGAGGACTAGCGGGAGGGAGAATGAGCAGTTCTTC
>.|.|TRBJ1-2|TRBV25-1
CASSGGALGYTF
TGTGCCAGCAGTGGGGGGGCGCTTGGCTACACCTTC
>.|.|TRBJ2-3|TRBV30
CAWDITDTQYF
TGTGCCTGGGACATCACAGATACGCAGTATTTT
>.|TRBD1|TRBJ1-1|TRBV12-5
CASGPDRGNTEAFF
TGTGCTAGTGGTCCTGACAGGGGTAACACTGAAGCTTTCTTT
>.|TRBD1|TRBJ2-7|TRBV6-6
CASSRRRTGEYYEQYF
TGTGCCAGCAGTCGAAGAAGGACAGGGGAGTACTACGAGCAGTACTTC
>.|TRBD2|TRBJ2-7|TRBV29-1
CSVVGTSGGYEQYF
TGCAGCGTTGTCGGGACTAGCGGGGGCTACGAGCAGTACTTC
>.|.|TRBJ1-1|TRBV18
CASSRLQGSTEAFF
TGTGCCAGCTCACGGTTACAGGGATCCACTGAAGCTTTCTTT
>.|TRBD1|TRBJ2-5|TRBV5-6
CASSRDRGETQYF
TGTGCCAGCAGTCGGGACAGGGGAGAGACCCAGTACTTC
>once|TRBD1|TRBJ2-3|TRBV5-5
CASSFWDRDPDTQYF
TGTGCCAGCAGCTTCTGGGACAGGGACCCAGATACGCAGTATTTT
>.|.|TRBJ2-3|TRBV9
CASSDRDTLLDTQYF
TGTGCCAGCAGCGACCGGGACACCCTTTTGGACACGCAGTATTTT
>.|TRBD2|TRBJ2-7|TRBV28
CASSLFLGLAGPRTYEQYF
TGTGCCAGCAGTTTATTTCTGGGCCTAGCGGGACCCAGGACTTACGAGCAGTACTTC
>.|.|TRBJ1-1|TRBV4-3
CASSQVIVGQNTEAFF
TGCGCCAGCAGCCAAGTTATCGTAGGACAGAACACTGAAGCTTTCTTT
>.|TRBD1|TRBJ1-5|TRBV7-2
CASSPPPGGSNQPQHF
TGTGCCAGCAGCCCCCCACCAGGGGGAAGCAATCAGCCCCAGCATTTT
>.|.|TRBJ2-2|TRBV19
CASSIERTPRPGELFF
TGTGCCAGTAGTATCGAGAGGACACCCAGGCCCGGGGAGCTGTTTTTT
>.|.|TRBJ2-7|TRBV4-3
CASSQDRQGNYEQYF
TGCGCCAGCAGCCAAGATCGGCAGGGGAACTACGAGCAGTACTTC
>few|.|TRBJ1-1|TRBV6-5
CASWEGTEAFF
TGTGCCAGCTGGGAGGGCACTGAAGCTTTCTTT
>.|.|TRBJ2-1|TRBV12-3/TRBV12-4
CASSLQGNNEQFF
TGTGCCAGCAGTTTACAGGGGAACAATGAGCAGTTCTTC
>.|.|TRBJ2-1|TRBV10-3
CAISEAVSTPSYNEQFF
TGTGCCATCAGTGAGGCAGTTTCCACCCCGTCTTACAATGAGCAGTTCTTC
>.|TRBD1|TRBJ1-5|TRBV2
CASSEDRGNQPQHF
TGTGCCAGCAGTGAAGACAGGGGTAATCAGCCCCAGCATTTT
>.|.|TRBJ2-7|TRBV27
CASSNFYEQYF
TGTGCCAGCAGTAATTTCTACGAGCAGTACTTC
>.|.|TRBJ1-2|TRBV7-9
CASSFTGIRGANYGYTF
TGTGCCAGCAGCTTCACAGGAATCAGAGGGGCTAACTATGGCTACACCTTC
>.|.|TRBJ2-2|TRBV7-3
CASSLWGRVPTGELFF
TGTGCCAGCAGCTTATGGGGCAGGGTTCCCACCGGGGAGCTGTTTTTT
>once|.|TRBJ2-7|TRBV6-2/TRBV6-3
CASSYLQGGSYEQYF
TGTGCCAGCAGTTATCTGCAGGGAGGCTCCTACGAGCAGTACTTC
>.|.|TRBJ1-2|TRBV6-5
CASNNRDDAYGYTF
TGTGCCAGCAATAACAGGGACGACGCCTATGGCTACACCTTC
>.|.|TRBJ2-7|TRBV5-4
CASSYRDWGYEQYF
TGTGCCAGCAGCTACCGGGACTGGGGTTACGAGCAGTACTTC
>.|.|TRBJ2-2|TRBV19
CASSIDTEGELFF
TGTGCCAGTAGTATAGATACTGAGGGGGAGCTGTTTTTT
>.|TRBD2|TRBJ2-5|TRBV11-2
CASSYGLAGGVETQYF
TGTGCCAGCAGCTACGGACTAGCGGGGGGTGTGGAGACCCAGTACTTC